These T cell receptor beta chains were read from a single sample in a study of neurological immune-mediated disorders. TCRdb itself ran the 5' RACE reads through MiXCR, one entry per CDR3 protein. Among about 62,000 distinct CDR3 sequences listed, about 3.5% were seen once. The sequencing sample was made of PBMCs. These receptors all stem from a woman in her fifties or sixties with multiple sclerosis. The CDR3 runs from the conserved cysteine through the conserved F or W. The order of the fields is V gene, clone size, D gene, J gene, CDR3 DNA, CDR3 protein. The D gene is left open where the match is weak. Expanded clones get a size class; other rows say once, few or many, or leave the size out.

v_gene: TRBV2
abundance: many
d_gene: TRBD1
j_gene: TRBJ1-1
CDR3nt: TGTGCCAGCAGAAGGGACAGGGCTCTGAACACTGAAGCTTTCTTT
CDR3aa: CASRRDRALNTEAFF

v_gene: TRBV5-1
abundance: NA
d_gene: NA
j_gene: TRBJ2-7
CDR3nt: TGCGCCAGCAGTTACTACCATAGCCAGGGTTACGAGCAGTACTTC
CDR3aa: CASSYYHSQGYEQYF

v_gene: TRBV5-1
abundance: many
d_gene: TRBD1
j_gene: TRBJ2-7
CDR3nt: TGCGCCAGCAGCTTCGGACAGGGAACCTCCTACGAGCAGTACTTC
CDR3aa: CASSFGQGTSYEQYF

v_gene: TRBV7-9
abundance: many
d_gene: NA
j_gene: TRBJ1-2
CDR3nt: TGTGCCAGCAGCCAAAGACGGGTTAACTATGGCTACACCTTC
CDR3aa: CASSQRRVNYGYTF

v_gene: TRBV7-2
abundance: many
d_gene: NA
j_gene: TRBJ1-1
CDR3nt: TGTGCCAGCAGCTTAGCGTTCGGCGCCCTTAAAGCTTTCTTT
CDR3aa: CASSLAFGALKAFF

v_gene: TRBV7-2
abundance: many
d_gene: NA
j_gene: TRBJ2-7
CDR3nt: TGTGCCAGCAGCTTAATCCCCGTGGACGAGCAGTACTTC
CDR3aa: CASSLIPVDEQYF

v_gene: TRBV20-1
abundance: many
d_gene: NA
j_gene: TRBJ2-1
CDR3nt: TGCAGTCAACCTAAACAGGGATTTGTGTACAATGAGCAGTTCTTC
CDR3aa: CSQPKQGFVYNEQFF

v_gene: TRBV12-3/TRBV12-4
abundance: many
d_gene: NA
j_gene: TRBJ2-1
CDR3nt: TGTGCCAGCAGTGGGACTTCGACCCCACACAATGAGCAGTTCTTC
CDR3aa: CASSGTSTPHNEQFF

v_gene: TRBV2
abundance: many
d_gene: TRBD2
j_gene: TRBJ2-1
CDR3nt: TGTGCCAGCGGGACTAAAACCTACAATGAGCAGTTCTTC
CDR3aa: CASGTKTYNEQFF

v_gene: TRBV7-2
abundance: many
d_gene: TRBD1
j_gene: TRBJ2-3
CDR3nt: TGTGCCAGCAGCTTAGTGACAGGGGTACCAGATACGCAGTATTTT
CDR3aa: CASSLVTGVPDTQYF

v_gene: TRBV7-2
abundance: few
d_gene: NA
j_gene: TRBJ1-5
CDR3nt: TGTGCCAGCAGCCTCCTTGGGCACAGCAATCAGCCCCAGAATTTT
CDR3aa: CASSLLGHSNQPQNF

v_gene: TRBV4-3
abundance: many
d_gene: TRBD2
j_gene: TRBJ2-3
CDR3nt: TGCGCCAGCAGCCAAGGTCTAGCGGGGGGAGATACGCAGTATTTT
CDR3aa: CASSQGLAGGDTQYF

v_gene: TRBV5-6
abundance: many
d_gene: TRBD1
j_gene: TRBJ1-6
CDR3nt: TGTGCCAGCAGCGGACAGGTCTCCTATAATTCACCCCTCCACTTT
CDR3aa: CASSGQVSYNSPLHF

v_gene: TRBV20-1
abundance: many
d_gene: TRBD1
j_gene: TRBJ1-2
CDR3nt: TGCAGTGCTAGACCAGGGGGCGTCGGCTACACCTTC
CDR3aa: CSARPGGVGYTF

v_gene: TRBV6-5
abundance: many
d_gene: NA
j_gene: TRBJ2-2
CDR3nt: TGTGCCAGCAGTCCCCTAGAGTTCTCCAATAGTATAACCGGGGAGCTGTTTTTT
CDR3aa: CASSPLEFSNSITGELFF

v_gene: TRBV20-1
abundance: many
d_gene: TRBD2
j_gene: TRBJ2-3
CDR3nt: TGCAGTGCTAGAGATCAGGCTAGCGGGGACTCAGATACGCAGTATTTT
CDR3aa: CSARDQASGDSDTQYF

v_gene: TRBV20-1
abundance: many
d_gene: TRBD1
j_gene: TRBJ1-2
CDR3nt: TGCAGTGCTAGTGGACAGGGGAGCTATGGCTACACCTTC
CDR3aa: CSASGQGSYGYTF

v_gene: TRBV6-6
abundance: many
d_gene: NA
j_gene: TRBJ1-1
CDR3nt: TGTGCCAGCAGTCCTCGTGCTGCGAACACTGAAGCTTTCTTT
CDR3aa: CASSPRAANTEAFF

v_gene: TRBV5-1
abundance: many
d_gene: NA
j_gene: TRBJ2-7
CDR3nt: TGCGCCAGCAGCCTGCCTAGCGACTCCTACGAGCAGTACTTC
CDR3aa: CASSLPSDSYEQYF

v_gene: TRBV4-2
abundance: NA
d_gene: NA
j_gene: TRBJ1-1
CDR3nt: TGTGCCAGCAGCCAAGAACGGGGCGATTTTCGTACTGAAGCTTTCTTT
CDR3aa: CASSQERGDFRTEAFF

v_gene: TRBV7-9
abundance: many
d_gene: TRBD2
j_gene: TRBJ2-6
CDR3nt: TGTGCCAGCAGCTTAGGGTTAGCGGGAGGGCCGTTCGCTGGGGCCAACGTCCTGACTTTC
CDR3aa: CASSLGLAGGPFAGANVLTF

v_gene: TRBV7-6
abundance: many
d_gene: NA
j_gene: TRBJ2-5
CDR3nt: TGTGCCAGCAGCTTAGGAGTTCGAGAGACCCAGTACTTC
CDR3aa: CASSLGVRETQYF

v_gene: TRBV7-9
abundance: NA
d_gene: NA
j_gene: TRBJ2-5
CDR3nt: TGTGCCAGCAGCCCCCCCGAAGAGACCCAGTACTTC
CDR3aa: CASSPPEETQYF

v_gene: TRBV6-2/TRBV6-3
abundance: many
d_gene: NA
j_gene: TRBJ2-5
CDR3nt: TGTGCCAGCAGTTACTCTTTCCAAGAGACCCAGTACTTC
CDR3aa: CASSYSFQETQYF

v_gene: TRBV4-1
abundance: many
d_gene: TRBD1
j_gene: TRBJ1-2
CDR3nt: TGCGCCAGCAGCCCGCCTGGACAGGGCCTCGTCCCTGGCTACACCTTC
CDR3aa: CASSPPGQGLVPGYTF

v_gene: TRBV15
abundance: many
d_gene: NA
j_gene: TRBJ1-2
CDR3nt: TGTGCCACCAGCAGAGATCGGGTGCTCTATGGCTACACCTTC
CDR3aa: CATSRDRVLYGYTF

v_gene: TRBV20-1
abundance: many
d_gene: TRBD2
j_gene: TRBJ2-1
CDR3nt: TGCAGTGCTCAGACGCTAGCGGACAATGAGCAGTTCTTC
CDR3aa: CSAQTLADNEQFF

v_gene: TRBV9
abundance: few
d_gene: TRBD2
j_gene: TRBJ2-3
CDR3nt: TGTGCCAGCAGCGTAGCCCCCCGCGGGAGTAGCACAGATACGCAGTATTTT
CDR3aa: CASSVAPRGSSTDTQYF

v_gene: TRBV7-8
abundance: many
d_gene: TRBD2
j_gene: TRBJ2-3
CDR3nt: TGTGCCAGCAGGGGACACGGACTAGCGCAAAGGGCAGATACGCAGTATTTT
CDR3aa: CASRGHGLAQRADTQYF

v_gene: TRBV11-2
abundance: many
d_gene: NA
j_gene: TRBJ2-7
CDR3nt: TGTGCCAGCAGCTTAATGTGGAGCTCCTACGAGCAGTACTTC
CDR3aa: CASSLMWSSYEQYF

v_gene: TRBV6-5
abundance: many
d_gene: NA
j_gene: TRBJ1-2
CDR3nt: TGTGCCAGCAGTTACGGGGCCCCGGTTTTCTATGGCTACACCTTC
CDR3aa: CASSYGAPVFYGYTF

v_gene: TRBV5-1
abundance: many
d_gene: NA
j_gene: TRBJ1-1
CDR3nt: TGCGCCAGCAGCGGACTGGGGGACACTGAAGCTTTCTTT
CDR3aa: CASSGLGDTEAFF

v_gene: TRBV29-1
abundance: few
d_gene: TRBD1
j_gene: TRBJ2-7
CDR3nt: TGCAGCGTTGAAGAGACAGGGGGATACGAGCAGTACTTC
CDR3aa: CSVEETGGYEQYF

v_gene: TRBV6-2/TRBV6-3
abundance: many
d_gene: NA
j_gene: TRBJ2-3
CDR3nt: TGTGCCAGCAGTTACCCAAGGGGGAGGAGCGGATACACAGATACGCAGTATTTT
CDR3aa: CASSYPRGRSGYTDTQYF

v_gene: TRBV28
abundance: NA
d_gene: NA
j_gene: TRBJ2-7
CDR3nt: TGTGCCAGCAGGCCCACTCGGGACATCTACGAGCAGTACTTC
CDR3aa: CASRPTRDIYEQYF